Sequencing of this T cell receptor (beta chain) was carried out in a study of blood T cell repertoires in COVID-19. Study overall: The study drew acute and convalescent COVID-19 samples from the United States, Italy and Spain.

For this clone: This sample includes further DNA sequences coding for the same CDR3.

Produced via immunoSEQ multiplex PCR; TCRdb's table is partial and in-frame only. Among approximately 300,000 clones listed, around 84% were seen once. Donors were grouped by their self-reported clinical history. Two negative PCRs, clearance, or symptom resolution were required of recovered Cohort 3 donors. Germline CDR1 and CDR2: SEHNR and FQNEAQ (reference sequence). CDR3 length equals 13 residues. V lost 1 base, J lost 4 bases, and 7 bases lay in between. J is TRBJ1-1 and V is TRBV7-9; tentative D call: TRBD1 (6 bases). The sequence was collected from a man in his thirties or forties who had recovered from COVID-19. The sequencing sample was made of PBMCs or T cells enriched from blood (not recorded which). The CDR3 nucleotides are TGTGCCAGCAGCTTAGGAGGGGGCACTGAAGCTTTCTTT. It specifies CASSLGGGTEAFF.